Below, 17 T cell receptor beta chains from the same sample are listed, as sequenced in a study of control samples from healthy donors and cancer patients. Method: immunoSEQ multiplex PCR; TCRdb's copy keeps in-frame clones and lacks some. The sample contains under 140,000 clones, approximately 87% of which appear only once. Sequenced: PBMCs. Receptor source: a woman aged 60-75 years with lung cancer.

This clone showed up just a few times. CDR3 nucleotides: TGTGCCAGCATTCGGACAGGAGCCTACGAGCAGTACTTC. Its translation is CASIRTGAYEQYF. This chain joins TRBV6-5 and TRBJ2-7, with TRBD1 identical over 7 bases. Germline assignment: CDR1 MNHEY and CDR2 SVGAGI. CDR3 size: 13 residues. The junction had 5 bases not matched to a gene; V was cut back by 7 bases and J by 2 bases.

This clone has only one observation. The genes are TRBV2 and TRBJ1-2; D is perhaps TRBD1 (5 bases). V was clipped by 1 base and J by 4 bases, with 19 bases between them. The CDR3 has 17 amino acids. Looked up from germline, CDR1 is SNHLY and CDR2 is FYNNEI. The DNA of the CDR3 is TGTGCCAGCAGTGAAGTCGGAGGTGGGGCTGGATTCTATGGCTACACCTTC. Translation gives CASSEVGGGAGFYGYTF.

The gene calls are TRBV12-3 or TRBV12-4 and TRBJ1-2; 10 bases map to TRBD1. V lost 6 bases, J lost 8 bases, and 6 bases stayed unmatched. This CDR3 has 13 residues. The CDR3 loop reads CASRGQGYGGYTF. As DNA, the CDR3 is TGTGCCAGCAGGGGACAGGGGTACGGCGGCTACACCTTC.

This clone appeared once. V and J are TRBV2 and TRBJ2-1, with TRBD1 matching 7 bases. Germline loops: CDR1 SNHLY, CDR2 FYNNEI. This CDR3 is 15 amino acids long. Trimming took 4 bases from V and 4 from J; bases not matched to a gene: 7. CDR3 DNA sequence: TGTGCCAGCAGTGCTAACAGGGGAAATTACAATGAGCAGTTCTTC. It translates to CASSANRGNYNEQFF.

As DNA, the CDR3 is TGTGCCAGCAGCTCACGTACCGGGGGTAGCGGGAGTTTCGCCTACAATGAGCAGTTCTTC. Amino acids: CASSSRTGGSGSFAYNEQFF. This chain joins TRBV5-4 and TRBJ2-1, with 9 bases that match TRBD2. CDR1 SGHNT and CDR2 YYREEE come from the germline V gene (reference sequence). The CDR3 consists of 20 residues. With 3 bases clipped from V and 2 bases from J, the junction kept 18 bases outside the gene matches.

CDR3 DNA sequence: TGTGCCAGCAGTAGCCGCACAGATACGCAGTATTTT. Protein: CASSSRTDTQYF. The chain couples TRBV7-3 to TRBJ2-3; the D is unclear. The CDR3 consists of 12 residues. The germline gives CDR1 SGHTA, CDR2 FQGTGA. The germline V and J ends were trimmed by 6 bases and 1 base, with 5 bases remaining between them.

V gene TRBV30 combines with J gene TRBJ2-2; 9 nucleotides line up with TRBD2. Germline V gene lookup returns CDR1 GTSNPN and CDR2 SVGIG (reference sequence). The CDR3 length is 15 residues. After removal of 3 bases from V and 4 bases from J, the junction contained 6 bases not matched to a gene. DNA of the CDR3: TGTGCCTGGAGCGCTGTTAGCGGGAGCACCGGGGAGCTGTTTTTT. Translating gives CAWSAVSGSTGELFF.

The V and J genes are TRBV5-5 and TRBJ1-3; D call uncertain. The V end lost 0 bases, the J end lost 0 bases, and 7 bases lay between the germline ends. CDR1 is SGHKS, CDR2 YYEKEE, per germline (reference sequence). CDR3 length: 15 amino acids. The CDR3 DNA reads as TGTGCCAGCAGCTTGGCTCCGACCTCTGGAAACACCATATATTTT. Translating it yields CASSLAPTSGNTIYF. The full variable domain, in which reference TRBV5-5 and TRBJ1-3 provide the parts outside the CDR3, is DAGVTQSPTHLIKTRGQQVTLRCSPISGHKSVSWYQQVLGQGPQFIFQYYEKEERGRGNFPDRFSARQFPNYSSELNVNALLLGDSALYLCASSLAPTSGNTIYFGEGSWLTVV.

The chain couples TRBV6-2 or TRBV6-3 to TRBJ1-1; 7 nucleotides match TRBD1. The length of the CDR3 is 17 residues. The J segment lost 7 bases and the V segment lost 0 bases, leaving 14 bases of the junction unmatched. The germline V gene has CDR1 MNHEY and CDR2 SVGEGT. The CDR3 is CASSYSKRYSGGNEAFF. The CDR3 DNA reads TGTGCCAGCAGTTACTCGAAACGTTACTCAGGGGGAAATGAAGCTTTCTTT.

V is TRBV24-1 and J is TRBJ1-1, with 9 bases identical to TRBD1. The length of the CDR3 is 17 residues. Trimming removed 0 bases from V and 5 bases from J; junction bases left unmatched: 9. The V gene's germline CDR1 is KGHDR and CDR2 SFDVKD. As DNA, the CDR3 is TGTGCCACCAGTGATTTGAATCCCCGGACAGGGGAGACTGAAGCTTTCTTT. It translates to CATSDLNPRTGETEAFF.

The chain couples TRBV9 to TRBJ2-1, with 10 bases matching TRBD2. The CDR3 runs 15 residues. Germline CDR1 is SGDLS and CDR2 is YYNGEE. J gave up 5 bases and V 0 bases, and 2 bases lay outside the gene matches. The CDR3 DNA sequence: TGTGCCAGCAGCGTAGACGGGACTAGCGACAATGAGCAGTTCTTC. This sequence encodes CASSVDGTSDNEQFF.

The chain uses TRBV10-3 and TRBJ1-1, with D unclear. The V and J ends lost 7 bases and 0 bases respectively, with 9 bases between them. CDR1 is ENHRY and CDR2 is SYGVKD in the germline V gene. There are 13 residues in the CDR3. This CDR3 reads CAITATLNTEAFF. DNA of the CDR3: TGTGCCATCACGGCGACTCTGAACACTGAAGCTTTCTTT.

The chain links TRBV9 to TRBJ1-2; unclear D gene. The ends were cut back, 0 bases at V and 4 bases at J, with 13 bases in the middle. CDR3 length: 15 residues. Germline lookup yields CDR1 SGDLS and CDR2 YYNGEE. The CDR3 here is CASSVAERSRYGYTF. CDR3 bases: TGTGCCAGCAGCGTAGCTGAGAGATCCCGCTATGGCTACACCTTC.

This chain links TRBV19 with TRBJ1-5; 9 nucleotides match TRBD1. V trimming: 3 bases; J trimming: 3 bases; junction bases outside the gene matches: 9. The CDR3 totals 17 residues. Germline V gene sequence: CDR1 LNHDA, CDR2 SQIVND (reference sequence). CDR3 DNA sequence: TGTGCCAGTAGTATGGGGACAGGGAGTAGGCTCAATCAGCCCCAGCATTTT. Its translation: CASSMGTGSRLNQPQHF.

The V and J genes are TRBV19 and TRBJ2-5; 9 nucleotides align to TRBD2. After removal of 9 bases from V and 7 bases from J, the junction contained 12 bases not matched to a gene. CDR3 length equals 14 residues. Germline V gene data show CDR1 as LNHDA and CDR2 as SQIVND (reference sequence). CDR3 amino acids: CASSNSGSGATQYF. CDR3 bases: TGTGCCAGCTCCAATAGCGGGAGCGGGGCGACCCAGTACTTC.

The chain combines TRBV5-6 with TRBJ1-5, with 8 bases that match TRBD1. The germline gives CDR1 SGHDT, CDR2 YYEEEE. The CDR3 has 15 residues. The trim removed 0 bases at V and 3 bases at J, leaving 2 bases unmatched. The CDR3 protein is CASSLGTGFNQPQHF. CDR3 in DNA: TGTGCCAGCAGCTTGGGGACAGGGTTCAATCAGCCCCAGCATTTT.

This rearrangement joins TRBV29-1 to TRBJ1-1; D ambiguous. This CDR3 contains 12 residues. With 4 bases removed from V and 0 bases from J, the gap between germline ends came to 6 bases. From germline, CDR1 is SQVTM and CDR2 ANQGSEA. In DNA, the CDR3 is TGCAGCGTTGTACCGCTGAACACTGAAGCTTTCTTT. Translated: CSVVPLNTEAFF.